What follows is one T cell receptor (beta chain) and its context. A split of CD4+ cells into CD45RA+ naive and CD45RA-negative memory subsets was performed. The data are from a study of shared clonotypes between healthy human individuals. As for the study in general: The donor group consisted of a couple of women and a few men, aged 18 to 49.

The CDR3 is 14 residues long. The germline V gene has CDR1 WNHNN and CDR2 SYGVQD (reference sequence). Losses at the gene ends were 6 bases for V and 5 bases for J; bases not matched to a gene: 6. Using 200 ng DNA, around 30,000 T cell genomes, the sorted-subset replicate PCRs were run. Repertoires were generated with immunoSEQ multiplex PCR, while TCRdb's copy carries only in-frame clones and drops some. The sample includes some 200,000 clones, around 63% of them seen just once. Sequencing was performed on memory CD4+ T cells sorted from blood. Subset of the sample: CD45RA-negative fraction. This chain uses TRBV10-1 with TRBJ2-2, with 7 bases lining up with TRBD1. This clonotype was obtained from a young man in good health. The CDR3 DNA reads as TGCGCCAGCAGACGACAGGGAGTGACCGGGGAGCTGTTTTTT. It codes for CASRRQGVTGELFF.